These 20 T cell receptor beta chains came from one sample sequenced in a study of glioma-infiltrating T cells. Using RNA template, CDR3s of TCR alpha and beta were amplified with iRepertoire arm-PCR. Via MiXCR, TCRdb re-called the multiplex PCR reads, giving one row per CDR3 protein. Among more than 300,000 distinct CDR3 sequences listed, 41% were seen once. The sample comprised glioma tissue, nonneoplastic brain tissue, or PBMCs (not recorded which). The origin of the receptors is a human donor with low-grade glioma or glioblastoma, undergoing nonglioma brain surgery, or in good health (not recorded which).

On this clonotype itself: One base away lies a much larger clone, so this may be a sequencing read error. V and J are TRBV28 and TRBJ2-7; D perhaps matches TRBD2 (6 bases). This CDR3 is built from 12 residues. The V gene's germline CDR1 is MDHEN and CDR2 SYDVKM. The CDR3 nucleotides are TGTGCCAGCAAAAAGCTAGCGTACGGGCAGTACTTC. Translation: CASKKLAYGQYF.

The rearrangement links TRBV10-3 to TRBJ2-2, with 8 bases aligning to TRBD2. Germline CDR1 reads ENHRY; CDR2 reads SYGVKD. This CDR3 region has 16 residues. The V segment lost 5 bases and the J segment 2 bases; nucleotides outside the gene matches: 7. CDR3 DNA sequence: TGTGCCATCAGTCCGACTAGCGTTTCAAACACCGGGGAGCTGTTTTTT. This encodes CAISPTSVSNTGELFF.

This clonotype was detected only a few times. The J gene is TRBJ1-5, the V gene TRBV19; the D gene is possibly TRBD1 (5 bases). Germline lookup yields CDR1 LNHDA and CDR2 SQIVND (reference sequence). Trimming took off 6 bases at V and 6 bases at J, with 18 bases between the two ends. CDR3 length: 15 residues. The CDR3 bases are TGTGCCAGTAGATACGGGACTCCGGGCGGTCAGCCCCAGCATTTT. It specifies CASRYGTPGGQPQHF.

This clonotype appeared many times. The CDR3 DNA reads as TGTGCCAGCAGTTCCTTAATAAGTGGCCATGAGCAGTTCTTC. Amino acid sequence: CASSSLISGHEQFF. The chain employs TRBV27 and TRBJ2-1; D uncertain. Looked up from germline, CDR1 is MNHEY and CDR2 is SMNVEV (reference sequence). V shed 4 bases and J shed 8 bases, with 15 bases lying between them. This CDR3 spans 14 amino acids.

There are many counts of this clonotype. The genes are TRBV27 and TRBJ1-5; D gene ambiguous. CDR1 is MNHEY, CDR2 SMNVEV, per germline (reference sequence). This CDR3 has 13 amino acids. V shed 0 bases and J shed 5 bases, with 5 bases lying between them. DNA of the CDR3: TGTGCCAGCAGTTTATCGGGATATCAGCCCCAGCATTTT. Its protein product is CASSLSGYQPQHF.

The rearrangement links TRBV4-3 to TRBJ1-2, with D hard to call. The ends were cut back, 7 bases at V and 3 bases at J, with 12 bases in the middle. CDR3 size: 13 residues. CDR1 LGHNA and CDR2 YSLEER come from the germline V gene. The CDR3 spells CASIPTRDYGYTF. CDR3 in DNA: TGCGCCAGCATCCCGACTCGTGACTATGGCTACACCTTC.

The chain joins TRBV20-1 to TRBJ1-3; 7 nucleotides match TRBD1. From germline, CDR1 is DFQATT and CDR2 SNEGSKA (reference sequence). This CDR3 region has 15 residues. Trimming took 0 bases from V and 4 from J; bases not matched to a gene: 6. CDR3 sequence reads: CSAREGGADGNTIYF. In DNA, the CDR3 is TGCAGTGCTAGAGAAGGGGGCGCCGACGGAAACACCATATATTTT.

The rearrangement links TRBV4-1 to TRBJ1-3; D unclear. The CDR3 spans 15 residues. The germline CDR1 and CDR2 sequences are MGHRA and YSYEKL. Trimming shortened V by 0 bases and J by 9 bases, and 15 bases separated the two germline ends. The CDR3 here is CASSQEGGHQGTIYF. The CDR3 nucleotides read TGCGCCAGCAGCCAAGAGGGCGGCCACCAAGGCACCATATATTTT.

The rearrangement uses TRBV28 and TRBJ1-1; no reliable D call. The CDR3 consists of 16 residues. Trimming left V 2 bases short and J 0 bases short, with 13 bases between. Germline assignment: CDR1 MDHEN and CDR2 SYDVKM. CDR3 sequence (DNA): TGTGCCAGCAGTTTAACTACGTGGACGGTGAACACTGAAGCTTTCTTT. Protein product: CASSLTTWTVNTEAFF.

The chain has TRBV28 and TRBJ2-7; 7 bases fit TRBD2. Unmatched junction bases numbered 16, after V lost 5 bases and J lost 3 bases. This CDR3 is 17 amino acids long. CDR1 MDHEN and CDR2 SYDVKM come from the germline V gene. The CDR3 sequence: CASSRPRATSLYYEQYF. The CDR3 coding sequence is TGTGCCAGCAGTCGCCCCCGGGCGACTAGCCTATACTACGAGCAGTACTTC.

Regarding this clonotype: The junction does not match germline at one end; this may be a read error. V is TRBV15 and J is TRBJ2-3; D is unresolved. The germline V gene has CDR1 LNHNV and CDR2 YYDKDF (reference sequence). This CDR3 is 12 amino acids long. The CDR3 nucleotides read TGTGCCGCCAGCAGAGACGAGGATACGCAGTATTTT. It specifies CAASRDEDTQYF.

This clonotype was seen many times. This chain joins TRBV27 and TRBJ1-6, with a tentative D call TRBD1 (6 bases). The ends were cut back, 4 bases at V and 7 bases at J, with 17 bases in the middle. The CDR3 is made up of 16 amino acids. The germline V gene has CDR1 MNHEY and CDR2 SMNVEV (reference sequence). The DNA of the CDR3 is TGTGCCAGCAGTTATCAGACAGGCAGCACGAATTCACCCCTCCACTTT. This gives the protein CASSYQTGSTNSPLHF.

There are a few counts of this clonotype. The CDR3 sequence: CASSHGTGYSGNTIYF. In nucleotides, the CDR3 is TGTGCCAGCAGCCACGGGACAGGGTACTCTGGAAACACCATATATTTT. This chain links TRBV7-2 with TRBJ1-3; TRBD1 matches at 9 bases. This CDR3 has 16 residues. Germline CDR1 SGHTA, CDR2 FQGNSA. Trimming removed 5 bases from V and 0 bases from J; junction bases left unmatched: 5.

The CDR3 coding sequence is TGCGCCAGCAGCTACACGCGGACAGGCCTCTACGAGCAGTACTTC. It specifies CASSYTRTGLYEQYF. V gene TRBV4-1 combines with J gene TRBJ2-7; 7 nucleotides line up with TRBD1. This CDR3 spans 15 amino acids. With V trimmed by 5 bases and J by 3 bases, 10 bases remained unmatched. Looked up from germline, CDR1 is MGHRA and CDR2 is YSYEKL.

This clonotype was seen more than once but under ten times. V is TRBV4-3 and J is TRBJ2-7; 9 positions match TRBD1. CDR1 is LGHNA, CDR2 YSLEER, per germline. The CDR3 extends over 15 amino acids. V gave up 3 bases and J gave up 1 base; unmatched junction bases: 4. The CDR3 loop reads CASSQDRGPSYEQYF. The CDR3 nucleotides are TGCGCCAGCAGCCAGGACAGGGGTCCGTCCTACGAGCAGTACTTC.

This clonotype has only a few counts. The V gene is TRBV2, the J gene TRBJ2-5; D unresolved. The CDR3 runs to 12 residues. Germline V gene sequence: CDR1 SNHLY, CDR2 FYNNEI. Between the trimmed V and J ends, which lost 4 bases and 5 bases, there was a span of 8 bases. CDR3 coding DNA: TGTGCCAGCAGTGTGTCTCCTGAGACCCAGTACTTC. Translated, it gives CASSVSPETQYF.

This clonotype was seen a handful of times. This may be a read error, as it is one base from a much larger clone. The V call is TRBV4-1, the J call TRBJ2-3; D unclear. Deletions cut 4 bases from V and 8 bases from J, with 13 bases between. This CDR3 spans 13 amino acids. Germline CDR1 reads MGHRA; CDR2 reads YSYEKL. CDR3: CASSPRQSSTQYF. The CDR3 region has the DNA TGCGCCAGCAGCCCCCGACAATCGAGTACGCAGTATTTT.

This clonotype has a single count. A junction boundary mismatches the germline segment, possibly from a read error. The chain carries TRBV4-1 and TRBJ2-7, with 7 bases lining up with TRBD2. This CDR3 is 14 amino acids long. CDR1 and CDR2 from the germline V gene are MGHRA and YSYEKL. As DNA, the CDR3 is TGCGCCAGCAGCAAAGAGGCGGGGGCCTACGAGCAGTACTTC. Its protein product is CASSKEAGAYEQYF.

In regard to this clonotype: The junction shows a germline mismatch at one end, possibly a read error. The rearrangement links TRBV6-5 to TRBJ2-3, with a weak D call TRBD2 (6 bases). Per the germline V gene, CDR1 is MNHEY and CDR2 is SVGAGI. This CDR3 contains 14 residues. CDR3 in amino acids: CASSAEGSTDTKYF. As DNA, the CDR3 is TGTGCCTCCTCCGCGGAGGGCAGCACAGATACGAAGTATTTT.

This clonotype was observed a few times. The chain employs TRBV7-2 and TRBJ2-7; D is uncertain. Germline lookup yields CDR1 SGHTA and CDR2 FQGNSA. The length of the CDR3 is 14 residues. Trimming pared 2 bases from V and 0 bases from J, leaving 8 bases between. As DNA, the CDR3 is TGTGCCAGCAGCTTACTGCGGTTCTCCTACGAGCAGTACTTC. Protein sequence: CASSLLRFSYEQYF. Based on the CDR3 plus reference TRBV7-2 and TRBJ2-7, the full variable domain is GAGVSQSPSNKVTEKGKDVELRCDPISGHTALYWYRQSLGQGLEFLIYFQGNSAPDKSGLPSDRFSAERTGGSVSTLTIQRTQQEDSAVYLCASSLLRFSYEQYFGPGTRLTVT.